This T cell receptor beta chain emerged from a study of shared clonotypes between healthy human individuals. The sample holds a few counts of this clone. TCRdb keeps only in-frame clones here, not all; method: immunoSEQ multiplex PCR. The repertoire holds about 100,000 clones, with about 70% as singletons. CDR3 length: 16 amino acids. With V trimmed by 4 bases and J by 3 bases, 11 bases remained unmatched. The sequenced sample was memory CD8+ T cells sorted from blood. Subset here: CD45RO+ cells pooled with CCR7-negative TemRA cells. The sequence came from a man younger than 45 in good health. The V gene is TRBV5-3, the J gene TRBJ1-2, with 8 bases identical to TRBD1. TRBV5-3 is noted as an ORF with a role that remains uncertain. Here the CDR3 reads CARSPKIGQGDYGYTF. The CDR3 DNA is TGTGCCAGAAGCCCAAAAATAGGACAGGGAGACTATGGCTACACCTTC.